This T cell receptor (beta chain) appears in the sequencing data of a study of beta chain features in type 1 diabetes. General study results and limits: Sequencing used cDNA, and cells with high TCR expression could therefore be over-represented.

The table lists this clone with a few counts. As yet, its antigen is unknown. Looked up from germline, CDR1 is MNHEY and CDR2 is SVGAGI. The junction had 3 bases not matched to a gene; V was cut back by 2 bases and J by 0 bases. This CDR3 contains 15 residues. Sorting with CD45RO/CCR7/CD25/CD127/CD95/CD27 yielded naive, central memory, regulatory and stem-like memory CD4+ cells. The authors reverse transcribed all of the isolated RNA, so sequencing captured expressed TCRB transcripts. The average read count of naive, central memory and regulatory T cell samples was about 3.3 million. Only in-frame clones appear in the TCRdb table, and some are missing; sequencing was by immunoSEQ multiplex PCR. The data show about 230,000 clones, over 9.5% seen once.

Sequenced: naive CD4+ T cells from blood. The sequence derives from a woman aged 18-35 years in good health. The chain combines TRBV6-5 with TRBJ2-5, with 7 bases fitting TRBD2. The CDR3 sequence is CASSYGGGNQETQYF. As DNA, the CDR3 is TGTGCCAGCAGTTACGGGGGGGGGAACCAAGAGACCCAGTACTTC.